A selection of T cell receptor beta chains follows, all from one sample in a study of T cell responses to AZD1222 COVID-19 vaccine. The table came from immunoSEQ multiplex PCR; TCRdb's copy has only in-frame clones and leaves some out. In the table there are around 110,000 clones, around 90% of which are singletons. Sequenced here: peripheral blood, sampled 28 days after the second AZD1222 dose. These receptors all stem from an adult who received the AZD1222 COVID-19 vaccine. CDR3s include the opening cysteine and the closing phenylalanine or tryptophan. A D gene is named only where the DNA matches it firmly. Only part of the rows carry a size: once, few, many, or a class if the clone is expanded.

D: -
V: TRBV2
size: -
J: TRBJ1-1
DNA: TGTGCCAGCAGGGCCGACGGGAACACTGAAGCTTTCTTT
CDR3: CASRADGNTEAFF

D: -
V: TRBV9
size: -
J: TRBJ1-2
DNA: TGTGCCAGCAGCGTAGCAACCGATAACTATGGCTACACCTTC
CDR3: CASSVATDNYGYTF

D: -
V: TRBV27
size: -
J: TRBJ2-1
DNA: TGTGCCAGCAGTGAAAAACAGGGTAGTACCTACAATGAGCAGTTCTTC
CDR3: CASSEKQGSTYNEQFF

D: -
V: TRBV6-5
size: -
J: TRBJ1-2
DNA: TGTGCCAGCAGTTACGTGACGCTGGGAAACTATGGCTACACCTTC
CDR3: CASSYVTLGNYGYTF

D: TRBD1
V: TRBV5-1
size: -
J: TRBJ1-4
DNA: TGCGCCAGCCGTTATTGGACAGGGGACGAAAAACTGTTTTTT
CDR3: CASRYWTGDEKLFF

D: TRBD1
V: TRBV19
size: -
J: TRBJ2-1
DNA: TGTGCCAGTAGGCCGGGACAGGAATCCTACAATGAGCAGTTCTTC
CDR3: CASRPGQESYNEQFF

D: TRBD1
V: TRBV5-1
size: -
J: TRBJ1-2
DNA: TGCGCCAGCAGCCCATCCGGACAGGAGGGAGGCTACACCTTC
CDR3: CASSPSGQEGGYTF

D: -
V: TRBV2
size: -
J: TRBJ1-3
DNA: TGTGCCAGCAGAGGGTCCTCCGCGGGAAACACCATATATTTT
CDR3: CASRGSSAGNTIYF

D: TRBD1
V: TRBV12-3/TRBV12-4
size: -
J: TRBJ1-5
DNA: TGTGCCAGCGGGCAGGGGGCTCAGCCCCAGCATTTT
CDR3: CASGQGAQPQHF

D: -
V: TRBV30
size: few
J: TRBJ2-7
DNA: TGTGCCTGGAGTGTACTAAGGACCTCTGCTGGCGAGCAGTACTTC
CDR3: CAWSVLRTSAGEQYF

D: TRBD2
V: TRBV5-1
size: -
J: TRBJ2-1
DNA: TGCGCCAGCAGCAGGGGACTAGCGGGGGGCCCGAGCTCCTACAATGAGCAGTTCTTC
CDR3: CASSRGLAGGPSSYNEQFF

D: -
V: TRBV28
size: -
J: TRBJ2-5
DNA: TGTGCCAGCAGTTTGCAGGGTGTAGGGAAGGAGACCCAGTACTTC
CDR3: CASSLQGVGKETQYF

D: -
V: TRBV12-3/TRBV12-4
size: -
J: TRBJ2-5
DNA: TGTGCCAGCAGGTCAGGGTGGAGGGAGCAGTACTTC
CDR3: CASRSGWREQYF

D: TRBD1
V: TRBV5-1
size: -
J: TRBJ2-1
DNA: TGCGCCAGCAGCTGGGAAGGACAGGGGCAATACAATGAGCAGTTCTTC
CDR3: CASSWEGQGQYNEQFF

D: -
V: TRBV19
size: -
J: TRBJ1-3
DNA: TGTGCCAGTCAGGGACTAGGTGGAAACACCATATATTTT
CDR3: CASQGLGGNTIYF

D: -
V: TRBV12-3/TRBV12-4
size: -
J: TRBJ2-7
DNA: TGTGCCAGCAGTTTGTATCGGGAGCAGTACTTC
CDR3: CASSLYREQYF

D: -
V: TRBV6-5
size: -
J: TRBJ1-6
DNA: TGTGCCAGCAGTTACTCGGGGAGGGGACCCAATTCACCCCTCCACTTT
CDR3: CASSYSGRGPNSPLHF

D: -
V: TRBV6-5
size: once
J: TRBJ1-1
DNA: TGTGCCAGCAGGACCAGGGAAGGGAACACTGAAGCTTTCTTT
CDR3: CASRTREGNTEAFF

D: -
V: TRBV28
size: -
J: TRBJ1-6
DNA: TGTGCCAGCAGTTTACCGTATTTACAGGCAAATAATTCACCCCTCCACTTT
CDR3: CASSLPYLQANNSPLHF

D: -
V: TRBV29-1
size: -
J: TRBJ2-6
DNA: TGCAGCGTTGACAGCTCTGGGGCCAACGTCCTGACTTTC
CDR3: CSVDSSGANVLTF

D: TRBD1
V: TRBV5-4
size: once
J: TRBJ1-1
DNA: TGTGCCAGCAGCAAGATGGACAGGGGGTCTAACACTGAAGCTTTCTTT
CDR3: CASSKMDRGSNTEAFF

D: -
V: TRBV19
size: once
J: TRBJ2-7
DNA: TGTGCCAGTAGTATAGGACCCTCGGGGTGGCAGTACTTC
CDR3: CASSIGPSGWQYF

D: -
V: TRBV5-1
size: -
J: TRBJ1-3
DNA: TGCGCCAGCAGCCCATCGTTCAGCTCTGGAAACACCATATATTTT
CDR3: CASSPSFSSGNTIYF

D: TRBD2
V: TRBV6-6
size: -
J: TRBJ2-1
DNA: TGTGCCAGCAGTAGCGGGGTCTACAATGAGCAGTTCTTC
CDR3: CASSSGVYNEQFF

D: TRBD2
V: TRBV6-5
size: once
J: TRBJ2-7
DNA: TGTGCCAGCCGCAAGTATAGCGGGGGGGCCTACGAGCAGTACTTC
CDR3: CASRKYSGGAYEQYF

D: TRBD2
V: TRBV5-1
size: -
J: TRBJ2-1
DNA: TGCGCCAGCAGCCGCACAGGGGAGCGGGGGGGCCGAGGGGAGCAGTTCTTC
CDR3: CASSRTGERGGRGEQFF

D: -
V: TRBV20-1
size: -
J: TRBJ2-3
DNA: TGCAGTGCCATTAGCACAGATACGCAGTATTTT
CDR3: CSAISTDTQYF

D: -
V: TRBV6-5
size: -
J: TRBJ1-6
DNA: TGTGCCAGCAGTTACCGCTGGGGGGCCAGGAATTCACCCCTCCACTTT
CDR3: CASSYRWGARNSPLHF

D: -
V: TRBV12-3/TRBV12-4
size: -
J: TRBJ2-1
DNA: TGTGCCAGCGTGAGGGCGAGGGGTGGTGAGCAGTTCTTC
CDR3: CASVRARGGEQFF

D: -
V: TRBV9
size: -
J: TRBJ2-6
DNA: TGTGCCAGCAGCGTAGTGGGGGACCCTGGGGCCAACGTCCTGACTTTC
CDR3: CASSVVGDPGANVLTF

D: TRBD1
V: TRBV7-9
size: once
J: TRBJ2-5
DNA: TGTGCCAGCAGCGTTGGAGAGGGGGCTAGCCAAGAGACCCAGTACTTC
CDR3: CASSVGEGASQETQYF

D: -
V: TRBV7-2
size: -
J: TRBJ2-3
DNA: TGTGCCAGCAGCTTCGTCCAAAGCACAGATACGCAGTATTTT
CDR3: CASSFVQSTDTQYF

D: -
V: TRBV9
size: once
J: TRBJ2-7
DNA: TGTGCCAGCGGTCCAGGACCCTACGAGCAGTACTTC
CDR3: CASGPGPYEQYF

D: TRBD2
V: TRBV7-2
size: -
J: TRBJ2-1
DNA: TGTGCCAGCAGCTTAGCTTCCCCCCTCTGGAGCGGGGGGGCCAATGAGCAGTTCTTC
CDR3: CASSLASPLWSGGANEQFF

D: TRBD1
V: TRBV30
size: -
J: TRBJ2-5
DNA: TGTGCCTGGAGTCCGACAGGGGGAAAAGAGACCCAGTACTTC
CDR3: CAWSPTGGKETQYF

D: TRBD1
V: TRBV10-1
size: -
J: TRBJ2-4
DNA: TGCGCCAGTAACCTTCAGGGGGAAAACATTCAGTACTTC
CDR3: CASNLQGENIQYF

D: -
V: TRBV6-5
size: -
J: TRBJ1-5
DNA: TGTGCCAGCAGTTACAGGGGCAATCAGCCCCAGCATTTT
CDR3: CASSYRGNQPQHF

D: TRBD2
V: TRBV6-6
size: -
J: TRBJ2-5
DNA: TGTGCCAGCAGCCGATCTCCGGGACTAGCGGGGGCGACGGAGACCCAGTACTTC
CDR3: CASSRSPGLAGATETQYF

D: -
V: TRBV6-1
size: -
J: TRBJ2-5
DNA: TGTGCCAGCAGTGTCCCCGCCCCACAGGGTGGGGAGACCCAGTACTTC
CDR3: CASSVPAPQGGETQYF

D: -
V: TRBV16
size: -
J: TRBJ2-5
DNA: TGTGCCAGCAGCCCAACTGGAGTGGGGGAGACCCAGTACTTC
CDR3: CASSPTGVGETQYF

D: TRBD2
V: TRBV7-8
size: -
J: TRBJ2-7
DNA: TGTGCCAGCAGCTTAGGGACTAGCGGGGGGTCCTCCTACGAGCAGTACTTC
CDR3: CASSLGTSGGSSYEQYF

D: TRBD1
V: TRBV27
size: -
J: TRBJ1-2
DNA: TGTGCCAGCAGTTCCCCGACAGGGGGTGGCTACACCTTC
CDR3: CASSSPTGGGYTF

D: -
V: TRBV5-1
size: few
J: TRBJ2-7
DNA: TGCGCCACCCTACTTGAACAATCGGACTACGAGCAGTACTTC
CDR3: CATLLEQSDYEQYF

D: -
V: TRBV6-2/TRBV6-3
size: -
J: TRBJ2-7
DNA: TGTGCCAGCAGTTACCCCAGCACAGGGCATAACTACGAGCAGTACTTC
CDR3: CASSYPSTGHNYEQYF

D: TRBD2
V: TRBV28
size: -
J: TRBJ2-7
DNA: TGTGCCAGCAGTTTATCGGCTAGCGGGGGCAGCGAGCAGTACTTC
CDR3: CASSLSASGGSEQYF

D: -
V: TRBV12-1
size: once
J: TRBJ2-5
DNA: TGTGCCAGCAGCTTTGGCCAGGGTGGTCAAGAGACCCAGTACTTC
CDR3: CASSFGQGGQETQYF

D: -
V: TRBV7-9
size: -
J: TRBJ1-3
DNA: TGTGCCAGCACCCCGGACATGAGCAACACCATATATTTT
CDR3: CASTPDMSNTIYF